This TCR beta chain was retrieved from a study of blood T cell repertoires in COVID-19. Study information: Spain, Italy and the United States supplied samples that represented acute and convalescent COVID-19. PBMCs, B-cell-depleted T cells, or T cells were the source of the cDNA or gDNA that made up the material.

Germline assignment: CDR1 SNHLY and CDR2 FYNNEI. The V end lost 6 bases, the J end lost 0 bases, and 21 bases lay between the germline ends. The CDR3 runs to 17 residues. In the source study's methods: From reference gene primer amplification, estimates of nucleated cell counts were derived. Clones were read by immunoSEQ multiplex PCR, and TCRdb kept only the in-frame ones, dropping some. The D gene and trimming were derived from the DNA, and the V and J assignments and clone size from that table. The sample has fewer than 250,000 clones, around nine tenths seen once. The clonotype was recovered from an older woman with acute or convalescent COVID-19. The rearrangement uses TRBV2 and TRBJ2-7; D perhaps matches TRBD1 (5 bases). The sequencing sample was made of peripheral blood. This CDR3 is CASRDDRRKLSSYEQYF. CDR3 in DNA: TGTGCCAGCAGGGACGACAGACGCAAACTCTCCTCCTACGAGCAGTACTTC.